This T cell receptor beta chain was identified during a study of human T cells and chemical hapten exposure. From the RACE reads, TCRdb called clonotypes with MiXCR, one entry per CDR3 protein. The table has around 95,000 distinct CDR3 sequences, 9.5% to 14% seen once. Documented time point: pre-sensitization, week 0. The sample's treatment: therapeutic diphenylcyclopropenone sensitization with weekly scalp DPC. The input for sequencing was whole blood, taken in connection with sensitization to the hapten diphenylcyclopropenone (DPC). The receptor was derived from a woman aged 55-70 years with alopecia areata. Some clones in this sample may be carry-over from other donors' samples.

As DNA, the CDR3 is TGTGCCAGTACCGGACTAACAGTTTCCTCCTACGAGCAGTACTTC. It specifies CASTGLTVSSYEQYF. The chain carries TRBV19 and TRBJ2-7, with TRBD2 as a possible D gene (6 bases). This CDR3 is built from 15 residues. The ends were cut back, 7 bases at V and 0 bases at J, with 16 bases in the middle. Per germline, CDR1 LNHDA and CDR2 SQIVND (reference sequence).